Only one count was recorded for the clone carrying this T cell receptor (beta chain). Its target is not known. The time point: late sampling 161 to 241 days after vaccination in three convalescent patients. Indicated treatment: approximately 9-day PBMC culture with coronavirus spike peptide pools or control peptides (ViraFEST assay). ViraFEST enlarged antigen-specific T cell populations with peptide pools and afterwards sequenced TCRs. The CDR3 totals 15 residues. With V trimmed by 6 bases and J by 2 bases, 10 bases remained unmatched. CDR1 and CDR2 (germline): DFQATT, SNEGSKA (reference sequence). The sample belongs to a study of vaccination and CD4 T cells after COVID-19. Points from the study as a whole: Counts of SARS-CoV-2-reactive clonotypes had a median that went from approximately 21 to 40, a nonsignificant change.

Sequenced with the Oncomine TCR Beta short-read assay was DNA taken from cultured CD4+ T cells. TCRdb reanalysed the PCR reads using MiXCR and keeps one entry per CDR3 protein. The table lists some 21,000 distinct CDR3 sequences, around two fifths of them singletons. The TCR comes from a human donor who had recovered from COVID-19. The sequences come from CD4+ T cells from blood, cultured in vitro, collected about 7 months after SARS-CoV-2 vaccination. The chain couples TRBV20-1 to TRBJ2-3, with 8 bases that match TRBD2. The CDR3 coding sequence is TGCAGTGCCGAACTGGGGACTAGAGTCACAGATACGCAGTATTTT. It yields the protein CSAELGTRVTDTQYF.